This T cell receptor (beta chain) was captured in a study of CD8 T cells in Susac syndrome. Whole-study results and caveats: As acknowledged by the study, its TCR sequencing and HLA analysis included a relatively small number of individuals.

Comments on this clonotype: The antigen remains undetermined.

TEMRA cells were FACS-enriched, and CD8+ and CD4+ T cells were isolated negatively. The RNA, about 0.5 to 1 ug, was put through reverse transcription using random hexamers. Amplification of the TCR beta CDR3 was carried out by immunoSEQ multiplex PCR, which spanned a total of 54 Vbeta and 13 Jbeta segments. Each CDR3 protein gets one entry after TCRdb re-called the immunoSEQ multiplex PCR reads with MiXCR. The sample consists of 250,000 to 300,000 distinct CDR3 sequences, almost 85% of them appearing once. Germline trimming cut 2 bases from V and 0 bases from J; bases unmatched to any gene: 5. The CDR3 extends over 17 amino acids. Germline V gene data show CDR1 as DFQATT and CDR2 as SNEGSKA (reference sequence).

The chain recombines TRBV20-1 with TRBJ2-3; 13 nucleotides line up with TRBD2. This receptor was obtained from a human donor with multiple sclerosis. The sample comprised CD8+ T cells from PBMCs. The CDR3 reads CSARPEGLAGSTDTQYF. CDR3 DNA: TGCAGTGCTAGACCTGAGGGACTAGCGGGGAGCACAGATACGCAGTATTTT.